Presented here are 11 T cell receptor beta chains from one specimen sequenced in a study of blood T cell repertoires in COVID-19 (dated by TCRdb to 2018 to 2021). The library relied on the immunoSEQ multiplex PCR assay. TCRdb re-hosts the immuneACCESS table, in-frame sequences only. Its copies lack some clones; in the studies checked, an unresolved V gene accounts for under half of them, and the cause for the rest is not known. The sample includes 300,000 to 400,000 clones, with over 90% observed a single time. The ten biggest clones cover about 4% of the sample. The sample consisted of PBMCs or T cells enriched from blood (not recorded which). These receptors were collected from a woman in her 30s who had been exposed to COVID-19.

This chain connects TRBV11-3 to TRBJ2-2; 11 bases line up with TRBD2. This CDR3 is built from 15 residues. Germline CDR1 is SGHNT and CDR2 is YENEEA. J was trimmed by 3 bases and V by 5 bases; bases with no gene match: 2. The CDR3 DNA follows: TGTGCCAGCAGCCCGGGACTAGCGGACACCGGGGAGCTGTTTTTT. Translated: CASSPGLADTGELFF.

The chain links TRBV7-2 to TRBJ2-4; 10 bases map to TRBD2. CDR1 is SGHTA and CDR2 is FQGNSA in the germline V gene. The V gene end was trimmed by 5 bases and the J gene end by 0 bases; junction bases not matched to a gene: 4. The CDR3 runs to 16 residues. This CDR3 reads CASSISSGGAKNIQYF. For the CDR3, the DNA is TGTGCCAGCAGCATCTCTAGCGGGGGAGCCAAAAACATTCAGTACTTC.

This rearrangement joins TRBV19 to TRBJ2-1; 7 bases are shared with TRBD2. The J segment lost 5 bases and the V segment lost 4 bases, leaving 11 bases of the junction unmatched. The CDR3 has 16 residues. The germline gives CDR1 LNHDA, CDR2 SQIVND (reference sequence). The CDR3: CASSRGGRSPNNEQFF. Here the CDR3 DNA reads TGTGCCAGTAGTAGGGGGGGACGGAGTCCAAACAATGAGCAGTTCTTC.

The chain couples TRBV9 to TRBJ1-6; D may be TRBD1 (6 bases). The CDR3 sequence is 15 residues long. Germline values: CDR1 SGDLS, CDR2 YYNGEE. V lost 2 bases, J lost 4 bases, and 10 bases lay in between. Here the CDR3 reads CASSVEGEYNSPLHF. CDR3 nucleotide sequence: TGTGCCAGCAGCGTCGAGGGGGAATATAATTCACCCCTCCACTTT. The complete variable domain, with remaining parts taken from reference TRBV9 and TRBJ1-6, reads DSGVTQTPKHLITATGQRVTLRCSPRSGDLSVYWYQQSLDQGLQFLIQYYNGEERAKGNILERFSAQQFPDLHSELNLSSLELGDSALYFCASSVEGEYNSPLHFGNGTRLTVT.

The sample holds one count of this clone. In DNA, the CDR3 is TGTGCCAGCAGCCCTTTCCAGGGGGTGAACACTGAAGCTTTCTTT. It specifies CASSPFQGVNTEAFF. This rearrangement joins TRBV5-4 to TRBJ1-1; 7 nucleotides line up with TRBD1. Germline V gene data show CDR1 as SGHNT and CDR2 as YYREEE (reference sequence). CDR3 size: 15 residues. The V and J ends lost 4 bases and 0 bases, in that order; junction bases with no gene match: 6.

The rearrangement links TRBV2 to TRBJ2-1; 8 nucleotides align to TRBD2. The CDR3 has 13 residues. J lost 8 bases, V lost 10 bases, and 10 bases had no gene match. In germline, CDR1 is SNHLY, CDR2 FYNNEI. The CDR3 nucleotides read TGTGCCACCCGCCGGGGGGGCACCGATGAGCAGTTCTTC. Translation gives CATRRGGTDEQFF.

The V gene is TRBV7-9, the J gene TRBJ1-2; TRBD1 aligns across 7 bases. After removal of 5 bases from V and 4 bases from J, the junction contained 4 bases not matched to a gene. Germline-derived CDR1 and CDR2 are SEHNR and FQNEAQ (reference sequence). This CDR3 is 13 amino acids long. The CDR3 region is CASSPTGSYGYTF. CDR3 nucleotides: TGTGCCAGCAGCCCGACAGGGAGCTATGGCTACACCTTC.

The chain carries TRBV19 and TRBJ1-5; possible D gene TRBD1, 6 bases. V lost 2 bases and J 7 bases, leaving 15 bases between the germline ends. The germline CDR1 and CDR2 sequences are LNHDA and SQIVND (reference sequence). This CDR3 contains 15 residues. In DNA form, the CDR3 reads TGTGCCAGTAGTATAAGGCCGACGGGGGGCCAGCCCCAGCATTTT. It is translated as CASSIRPTGGQPQHF.

The chain uses TRBV11-1 and TRBJ1-5, with no clear D. The CDR3 is made up of 13 amino acids. Germline values: CDR1 SGHAT, CDR2 FQDESV (reference sequence). Trimming cost V 1 base and J 4 bases, with 5 bases left between them. CDR3 bases: TGTGCCAGCAGCTTAGACAGAAATCAGCCCCAGCATTTT. As protein: CASSLDRNQPQHF.

The genes are TRBV7-2 and TRBJ2-7, with D perhaps TRBD1 (5 bases). Trimming removed 4 bases from V and 4 bases from J, with 11 bases in between. Germline values: CDR1 SGHTA, CDR2 FQGNSA. This CDR3 comprises 13 residues. The CDR3 sequence is CASSSGPGYEQYF. Written as DNA, the CDR3 is TGTGCCAGCAGCTCCGGCCCAGGGTACGAGCAGTACTTC.

The chain has TRBV25-1 and TRBJ1-2; TRBD1 is a possible D gene (6 bases). V was shortened by 3 bases and J by 8 bases, with 13 bases between the two germline ends. This CDR3 has 13 amino acids. Per germline, CDR1 MGHDK and CDR2 SYGVNS. CDR3 in DNA: TGTGCCAGCAGTGAGGGCAGGGGCATAGGCTACACCTTC. Protein: CASSEGRGIGYTF.